This T cell receptor beta chain was identified in a study of regulatory T cells in long-lasting Graves disease. Study details: It was over 5 years of antithyroid drugs, with positive TSH receptor antibodies, that meant persistent Graves' disease.

The germline V gene has CDR1 MNHNS and CDR2 SASEGT. Deletions cut 4 bases from V and 0 bases from J, with 7 bases between. CDR3 length equals 14 residues. Time point in this sample: persistent/refractory GD, antithyroid drugs over 5 years with positive TRAb. Making the TCR library involved RNA that had been extracted from PBMCs. Combining iRepertoire HTBI primers with Arm-PCR of CDR3 regions, the authors built TCR beta libraries. TCRdb passed the multiplex PCR reads through MiXCR, listing each CDR3 protein once. The table has under 500,000 distinct CDR3 sequences, roughly 20% seen once. This clonotype was seen repeatedly, ten times or more. What it binds is not known. Study-wide results and limits: Owing to a sample size that was small, accuracy may have been reduced.

The source of this sequence is a female donor with Graves disease. The sequencing here drew on peripheral blood mononuclear cells (PBMCs), taken when the disease was refractory, from a patient treated with antithyroid drugs. The J gene is TRBJ1-5, the V gene TRBV6-1; D unresolved. For the CDR3, the DNA is TGTGCCAGCAGTGGGACCGGTAGCAATCAGCCCCAGCATTTT. Translated: CASSGTGSNQPQHF.